Given below is one T cell receptor (beta chain) in context. Its specificity is unknown. This record belongs to a study of Ad26.COV2.S vaccination and SARS-CoV-2 variants. Study findings and constraints: Vaccine recipients surpassed placebo recipients in spike-specific TCR breadth. Researchers reported similar non-spike TCR breadth in vaccine and placebo recipients.

The table came from immunoSEQ multiplex PCR; TCRdb's copy has only in-frame clones and leaves some out. Of a few hundred thousand clones in the sample, 90% were seen once. The CDR3 has 17 residues. Losses at the gene ends were 0 bases for V and 0 bases for J; bases not matched to a gene: 4. Per germline, CDR1 ENHRY and CDR2 SYGVKD. As for treatment: 15 to 20 received Ad26.COV2.S at low or high dose, single or two shots; about five received placebo; per-sample allocation not given. Specimens were obtained on day 63 following the first vaccine or placebo injection. The chain combines TRBV10-3 with TRBJ2-2, with 7 bases lining up with TRBD1. The source of this sequence is a person between 18 and 65 years old who received the Ad26.COV2.S COVID-19 vaccine or a placebo. The sample was peripheral blood, taken in a trial of Ad26.COV2.S vaccine versus placebo. In nucleotides, the CDR3 is TGTGCCATCAGTGAGTCGACACAGGGGACGAACACCGGGGAGCTGTTTTTT. Residues: CAISESTQGTNTGELFF.